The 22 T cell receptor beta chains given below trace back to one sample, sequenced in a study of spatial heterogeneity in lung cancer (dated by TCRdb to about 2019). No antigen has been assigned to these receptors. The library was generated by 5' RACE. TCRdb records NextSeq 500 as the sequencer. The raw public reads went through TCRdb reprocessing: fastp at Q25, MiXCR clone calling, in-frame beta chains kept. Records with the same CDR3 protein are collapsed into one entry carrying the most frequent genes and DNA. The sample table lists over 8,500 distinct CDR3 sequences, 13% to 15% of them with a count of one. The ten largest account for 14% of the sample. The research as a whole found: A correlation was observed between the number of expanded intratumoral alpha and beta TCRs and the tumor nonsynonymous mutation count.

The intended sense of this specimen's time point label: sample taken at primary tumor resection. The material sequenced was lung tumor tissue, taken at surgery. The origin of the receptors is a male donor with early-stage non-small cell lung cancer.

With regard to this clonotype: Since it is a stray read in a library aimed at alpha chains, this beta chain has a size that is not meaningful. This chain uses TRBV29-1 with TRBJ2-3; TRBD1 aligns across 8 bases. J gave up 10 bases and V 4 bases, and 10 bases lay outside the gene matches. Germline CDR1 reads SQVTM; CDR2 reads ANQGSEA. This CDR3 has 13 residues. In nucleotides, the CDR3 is TGCAGCGTTGCAGGACAGGGAATAGTGGCGCAGTATTTT. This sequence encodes CSVAGQGIVAQYF.

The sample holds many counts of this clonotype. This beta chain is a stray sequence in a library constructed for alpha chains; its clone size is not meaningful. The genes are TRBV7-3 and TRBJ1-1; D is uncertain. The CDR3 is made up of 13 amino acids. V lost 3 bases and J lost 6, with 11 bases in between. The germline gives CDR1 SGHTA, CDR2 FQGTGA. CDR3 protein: CASSFGGRAEAFF. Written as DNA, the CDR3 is TGTGCCAGCAGCTTTGGAGGGAGGGCTGAAGCTTTCTTT.

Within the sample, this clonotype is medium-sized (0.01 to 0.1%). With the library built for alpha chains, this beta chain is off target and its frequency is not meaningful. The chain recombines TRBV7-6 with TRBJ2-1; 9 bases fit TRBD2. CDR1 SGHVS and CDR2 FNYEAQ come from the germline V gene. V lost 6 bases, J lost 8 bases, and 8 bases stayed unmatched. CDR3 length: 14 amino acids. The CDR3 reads CASSSSSGTYEQFF. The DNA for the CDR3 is TGTGCCAGCAGTTCCTCTAGCGGGACATATGAGCAGTTCTTC.

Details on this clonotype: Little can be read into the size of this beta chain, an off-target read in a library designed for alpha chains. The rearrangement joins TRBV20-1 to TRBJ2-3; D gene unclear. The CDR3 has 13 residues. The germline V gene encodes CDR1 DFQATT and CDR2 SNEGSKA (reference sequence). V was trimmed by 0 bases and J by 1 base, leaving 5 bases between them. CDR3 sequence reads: CSARDPRTDTQYF. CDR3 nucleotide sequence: TGCAGTGCTAGAGACCCCCGCACAGATACGCAGTATTTT.

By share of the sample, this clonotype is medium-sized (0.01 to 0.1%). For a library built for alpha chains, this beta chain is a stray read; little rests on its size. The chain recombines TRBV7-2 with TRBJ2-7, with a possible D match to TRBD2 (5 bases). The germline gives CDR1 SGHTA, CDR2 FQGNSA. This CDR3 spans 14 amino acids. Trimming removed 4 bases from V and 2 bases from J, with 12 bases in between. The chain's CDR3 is CASSYASGTYEQYF. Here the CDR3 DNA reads TGTGCCAGCAGCTACGCGAGCGGTACCTACGAGCAGTACTTC.

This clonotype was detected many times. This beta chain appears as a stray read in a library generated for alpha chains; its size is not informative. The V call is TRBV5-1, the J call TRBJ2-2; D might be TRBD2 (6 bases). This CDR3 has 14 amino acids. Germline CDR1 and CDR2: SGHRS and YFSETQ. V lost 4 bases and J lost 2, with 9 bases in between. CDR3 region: CASSKAGNTGELFF. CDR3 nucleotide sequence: TGCGCCAGCAGCAAAGCGGGTAACACCGGGGAGCTGTTTTTT.

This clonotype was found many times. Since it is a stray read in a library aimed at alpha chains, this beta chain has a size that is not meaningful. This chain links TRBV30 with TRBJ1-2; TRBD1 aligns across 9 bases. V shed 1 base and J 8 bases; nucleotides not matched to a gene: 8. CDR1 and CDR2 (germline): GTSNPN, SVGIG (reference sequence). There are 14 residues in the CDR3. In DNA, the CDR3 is TGTGCCTGGAGTGGGGGACAGGGTTTCCGAGGCTACACCTTC. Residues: CAWSGGQGFRGYTF.

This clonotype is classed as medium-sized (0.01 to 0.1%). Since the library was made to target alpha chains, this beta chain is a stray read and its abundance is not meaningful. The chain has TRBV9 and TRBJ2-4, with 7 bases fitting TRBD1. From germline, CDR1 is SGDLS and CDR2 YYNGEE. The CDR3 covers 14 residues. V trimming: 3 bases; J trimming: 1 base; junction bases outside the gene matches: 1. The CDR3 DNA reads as TGTGCCAGCAGCGCGACAGGGGCCAAAAACATTCAGTACTTC. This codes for CASSATGAKNIQYF.

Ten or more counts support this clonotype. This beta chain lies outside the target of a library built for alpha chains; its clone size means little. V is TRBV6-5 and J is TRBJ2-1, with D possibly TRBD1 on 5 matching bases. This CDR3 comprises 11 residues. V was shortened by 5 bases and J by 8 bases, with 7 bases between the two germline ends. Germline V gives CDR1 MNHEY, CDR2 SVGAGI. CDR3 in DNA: TGTGCCAGCAGTCAGGGATATGAGCAGTTCTTC. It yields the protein CASSQGYEQFF.

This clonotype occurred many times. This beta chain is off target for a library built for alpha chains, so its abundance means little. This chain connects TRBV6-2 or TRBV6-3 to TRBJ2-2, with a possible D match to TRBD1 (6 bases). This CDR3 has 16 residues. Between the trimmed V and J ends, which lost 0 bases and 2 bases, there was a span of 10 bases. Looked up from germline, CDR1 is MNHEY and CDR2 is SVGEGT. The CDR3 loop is CASSYSTGSNTGELFF. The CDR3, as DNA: TGTGCCAGCAGTTACTCTACAGGGAGCAACACCGGGGAGCTGTTTTTT.

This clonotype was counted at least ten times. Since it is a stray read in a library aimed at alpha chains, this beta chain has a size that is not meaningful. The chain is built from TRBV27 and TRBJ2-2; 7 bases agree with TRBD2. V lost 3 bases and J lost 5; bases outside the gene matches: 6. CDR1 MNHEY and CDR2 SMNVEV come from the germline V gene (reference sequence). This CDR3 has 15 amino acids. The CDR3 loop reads CASSLASGSTGELFF. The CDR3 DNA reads TGTGCCAGCAGTTTGGCTAGCGGTTCTACCGGGGAGCTGTTTTTT.

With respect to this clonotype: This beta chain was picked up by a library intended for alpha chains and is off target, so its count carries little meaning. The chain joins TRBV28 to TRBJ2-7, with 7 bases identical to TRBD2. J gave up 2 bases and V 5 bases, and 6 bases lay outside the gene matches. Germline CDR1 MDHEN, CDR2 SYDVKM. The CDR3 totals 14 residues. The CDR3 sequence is CASSREREAYEQYF. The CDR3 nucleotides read TGTGCCAGCAGTCGCGAGCGGGAAGCCTACGAGCAGTACTTC.

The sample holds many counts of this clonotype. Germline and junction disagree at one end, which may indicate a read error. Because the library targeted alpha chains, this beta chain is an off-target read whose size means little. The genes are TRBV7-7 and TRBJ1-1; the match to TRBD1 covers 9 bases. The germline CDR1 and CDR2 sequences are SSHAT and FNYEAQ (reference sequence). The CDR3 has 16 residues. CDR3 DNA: TGTGCTAGCAGCTTAGAAGGACAGGGGCTGGGTACTGAAGCTTTCTTT. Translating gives CASSLEGQGLGTEAFF. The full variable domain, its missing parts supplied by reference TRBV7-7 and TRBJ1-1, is GAGVSQSPRYKVTKRGQDVTLRCDPISSHATLYWYQQALGQGPEFLTYFNYEAQPDKSGLPSDRFSAERPEGSISTLTIQRTEQRDSAMYRCASSLEGQGLGTEAFFGQGTRLTVV.

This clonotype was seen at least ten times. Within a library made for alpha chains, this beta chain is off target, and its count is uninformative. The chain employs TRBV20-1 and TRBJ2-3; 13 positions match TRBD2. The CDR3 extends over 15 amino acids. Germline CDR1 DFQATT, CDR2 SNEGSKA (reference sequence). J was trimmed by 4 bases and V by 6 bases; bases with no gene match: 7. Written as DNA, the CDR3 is TGCAGTGCCTCCCGGACTAGCGGGAGCTCAGATACGCAGTATTTT. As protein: CSASRTSGSSDTQYF.

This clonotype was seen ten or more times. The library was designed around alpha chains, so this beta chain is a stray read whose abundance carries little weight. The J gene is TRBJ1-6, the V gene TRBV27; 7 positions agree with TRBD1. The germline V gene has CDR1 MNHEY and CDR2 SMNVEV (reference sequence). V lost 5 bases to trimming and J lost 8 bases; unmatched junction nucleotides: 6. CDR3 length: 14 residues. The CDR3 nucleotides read TGTGCCAGCAGTCCCGGGACAGAGGATTCACCCCTCCACTTT. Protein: CASSPGTEDSPLHF.

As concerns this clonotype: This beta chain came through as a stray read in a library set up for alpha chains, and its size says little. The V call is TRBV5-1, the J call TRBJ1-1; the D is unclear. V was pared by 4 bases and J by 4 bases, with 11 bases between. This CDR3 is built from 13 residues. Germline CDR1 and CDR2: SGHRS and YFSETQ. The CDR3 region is CASSTVVSTEAFF. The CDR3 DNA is TGCGCCAGCAGCACTGTCGTTAGCACTGAAGCTTTCTTT.

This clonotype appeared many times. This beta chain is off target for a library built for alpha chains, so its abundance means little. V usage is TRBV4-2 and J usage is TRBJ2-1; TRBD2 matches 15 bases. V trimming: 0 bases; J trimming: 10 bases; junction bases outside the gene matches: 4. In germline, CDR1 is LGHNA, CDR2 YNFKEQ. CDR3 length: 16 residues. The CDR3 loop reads CASSQEGTSGRREQFF. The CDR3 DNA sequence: TGTGCCAGCAGCCAAGAGGGGACTAGCGGGAGGCGCGAGCAGTTCTTC.

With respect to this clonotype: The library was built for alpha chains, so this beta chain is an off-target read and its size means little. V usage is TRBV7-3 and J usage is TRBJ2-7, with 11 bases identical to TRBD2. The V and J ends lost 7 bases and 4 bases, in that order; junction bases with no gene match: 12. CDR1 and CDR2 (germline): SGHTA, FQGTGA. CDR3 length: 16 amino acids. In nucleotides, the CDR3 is TGTGCCAGCACCTCATCGCTAGCGGGAGGCTGGTACGAGCAGTACTTC. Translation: CASTSSLAGGWYEQYF.

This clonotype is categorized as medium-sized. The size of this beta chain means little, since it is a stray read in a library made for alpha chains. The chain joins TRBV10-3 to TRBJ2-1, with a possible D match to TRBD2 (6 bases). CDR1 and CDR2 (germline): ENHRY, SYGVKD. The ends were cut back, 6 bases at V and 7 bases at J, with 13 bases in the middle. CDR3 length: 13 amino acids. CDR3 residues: CAISGPGRNEQFF. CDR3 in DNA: TGTGCCATCAGCGGCCCGGGGAGGAATGAGCAGTTCTTC.

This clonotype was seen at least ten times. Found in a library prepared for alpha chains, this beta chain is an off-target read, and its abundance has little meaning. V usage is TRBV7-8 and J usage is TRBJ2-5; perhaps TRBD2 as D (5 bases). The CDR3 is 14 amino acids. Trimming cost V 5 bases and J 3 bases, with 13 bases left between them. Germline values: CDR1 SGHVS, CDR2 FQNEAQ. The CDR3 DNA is TGTGCCAGCAGCCTCCAGGAGACTAAAGAGACCCAGTACTTC. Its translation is CASSLQETKETQYF.

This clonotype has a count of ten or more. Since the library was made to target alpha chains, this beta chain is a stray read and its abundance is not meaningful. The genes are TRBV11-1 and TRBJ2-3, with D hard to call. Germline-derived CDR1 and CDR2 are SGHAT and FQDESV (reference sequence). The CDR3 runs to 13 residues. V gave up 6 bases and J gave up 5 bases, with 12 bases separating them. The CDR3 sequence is CASSWEPKDTQYF. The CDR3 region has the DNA TGTGCCAGCAGTTGGGAACCCAAAGATACGCAGTATTTT.

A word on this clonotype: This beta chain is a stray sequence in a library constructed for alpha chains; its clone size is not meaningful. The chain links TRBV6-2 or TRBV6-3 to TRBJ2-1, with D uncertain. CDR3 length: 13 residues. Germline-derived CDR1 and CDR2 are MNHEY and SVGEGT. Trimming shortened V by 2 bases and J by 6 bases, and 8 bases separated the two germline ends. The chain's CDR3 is CASSYRSPNEQFF. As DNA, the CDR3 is TGTGCCAGCAGTTACCGATCCCCCAATGAGCAGTTCTTC.